The 9 T cell receptor beta chains below were found in one sample sequenced in a study of T cell responses to AZD1222 COVID-19 vaccine. Sequenced by immunoSEQ multiplex PCR; TCRdb stores in-frame clones only, minus some. This sample has 72,000 or so clones; 89% occur once, and the top ten carry about 28%. The input for sequencing was peripheral blood, taken 28 days after the second AZD1222 dose. These receptors all stem from an adult who received the AZD1222 COVID-19 vaccine.

The chain couples TRBV11-2 to TRBJ1-1, with D perhaps matching TRBD1 (6 bases). Trimming left V 1 base short and J 2 bases short, with 17 bases between. Looked up from germline, CDR1 is SGHAT and CDR2 is FQNNGV. The CDR3 length is 17 residues. The CDR3 sequence: CASSLGPLQGANTEAFF. CDR3 nucleotides: TGTGCCAGCAGCTTAGGTCCCCTACAGGGAGCCAACACTGAAGCTTTCTTT.

This sequence joins TRBV7-3 and TRBJ1-1; TRBD1 matches at 8 bases. J was trimmed by 6 bases and V by 4 bases; bases with no gene match: 4. CDR1 and CDR2 (germline): SGHTA, FQGTGA. The CDR3 extends over 13 amino acids. The DNA for the CDR3 is TGTGCCAGCAGCTGGGACAGGACGTCTGAAGCTTTCTTT. This translates into CASSWDRTSEAFF.

This chain uses TRBV9 with TRBJ1-1, with D unclear. V was pared by 0 bases and J by 3 bases, with 12 bases between. From germline, CDR1 is SGDLS and CDR2 YYNGEE. The CDR3 runs to 15 residues. The CDR3 nucleotides read TGTGCCAGCAGCGTAGACCCTGGATCGGACACTGAAGCTTTCTTT. Amino acid sequence: CASSVDPGSDTEAFF.

The rearrangement joins TRBV9 to TRBJ2-1; possible D gene TRBD2, 6 bases. V gave up 0 bases and J gave up 0 bases, with 7 bases separating them. Germline CDR1 reads SGDLS; CDR2 reads YYNGEE. This CDR3 contains 15 residues. The CDR3 protein is CASSVAGVSYNEQFF. DNA for the CDR3: TGTGCCAGCAGCGTAGCGGGGGTCTCCTACAATGAGCAGTTCTTC. Combining the CDR3 with reference TRBV9 and TRBJ2-1 gives the whole variable domain DSGVTQTPKHLITATGQRVTLRCSPRSGDLSVYWYQQSLDQGLQFLIQYYNGEERAKGNILERFSAQQFPDLHSELNLSSLELGDSALYFCASSVAGVSYNEQFFGPGTRLTVL.

This chain connects TRBV11-3 to TRBJ2-3; D is undetermined. The CDR3 runs to 14 residues. Trimming left V 5 bases short and J 0 bases short, with 9 bases between. Per germline, CDR1 SGHNT and CDR2 YENEEA. Here the CDR3 DNA reads TGTGCCAGCAGCCCGACACCTAGCACAGATACGCAGTATTTT. Translating it yields CASSPTPSTDTQYF.

The chain combines TRBV19 with TRBJ1-2, with D uncertain. The germline V gene encodes CDR1 LNHDA and CDR2 SQIVND (reference sequence). The CDR3 has 11 amino acids. V was cut by 2 bases and J by 8 bases, with 6 bases left in between. The CDR3 DNA sequence: TGTGCCAGTAGTATATCTGGAGGCTACACCTTC. It translates to CASSISGGYTF. Filled out from reference TRBV19 and TRBJ1-2, the complete variable domain reads DGGITQSPKYLFRKEGQNVTLSCEQNLNHDAMYWYRQDPGQGLRLIYYSQIVNDFQKGDIAEGYSVSREKKESFPLTVTSAQKNPTAFYLCASSISGGYTFGSGTRLTVV.

This clone was observed a few times. The gene calls are TRBV24-1 and TRBJ2-2; 14 nucleotides align to TRBD2. Germline CDR1 is KGHDR and CDR2 is SFDVKD. The CDR3 has 20 amino acids. The J segment lost 2 bases and the V segment lost 2 bases, leaving 9 bases of the junction unmatched. The CDR3 sequence: CATSDWGLAGDRVNTGELFF. The DNA for the CDR3 is TGTGCCACCAGTGATTGGGGACTAGCGGGAGATCGGGTAAACACCGGGGAGCTGTTTTTT.

This chain uses TRBV4-2 with TRBJ2-2; weak D call: TRBD2 (5 bases). This CDR3 spans 17 amino acids. The germline V gene encodes CDR1 LGHNA and CDR2 YNFKEQ. Trimming removed 0 bases at V and 1 base at J, with 12 bases between. The CDR3 reads CASSQEGGGVNTGELFF. The CDR3 DNA follows: TGTGCCAGCAGCCAAGAGGGCGGAGGCGTGAACACCGGGGAGCTGTTTTTT.

The chain combines TRBV19 with TRBJ1-5; no clear D. Germline values: CDR1 LNHDA, CDR2 SQIVND (reference sequence). Between the trimmed V and J ends, which lost 4 bases and 5 bases, there was a span of 9 bases. This CDR3 comprises 13 residues. For the CDR3, the DNA is TGTGCCAGTAGTACGACGACTGATCAGCCCCAGCATTTT. It codes for CASSTTTDQPQHF.